This T cell receptor beta chain was profiled in a study of blood T cells in healthy people across ages (dated by TCRdb to 2015 to 2017). Some background on the complete study: In model experiments, roughly one uniquely barcoded TCR beta cDNA molecule per two T cells was captured by template switching. Age-related changes in TCR beta repertoire diversity were measured in the study by deep sequencing normalized with unique cDNA molecular identifiers. The donors were divided into four age groups: young (average around 17 years), middle-aged (about 39), aged (approximately 62) and long-lived (around 80). Using the same blood draw, the study looked at two additional independent replicas of 1 million unique cDNA reads for two donors, one aged 18 to 30 and the other aged 80 or older. Beyond this particular receptor, the publication reports: Compared with the aged group, the long-lived group had more naive CD4+ T cells, fewer expanded clones and increased TCR diversity, suggesting age selection. Because the CMV infection status of the donors was unknown, age-related changes in expanded clonotypes may potentially have been confounded. There was a strong correlation between observed TCR beta diversity and the percentage of naive T cells measured by flow cytometry. Estimates of total diversity based on one million sequenced T cells were considered lower bounds and underestimates. As age increased, observed TCR beta diversity per million T cells dropped in a roughly linear way, and a significant reduction was already evident by age roughly 40. Conclusive comparison of naive and antigen-experienced compartments was prevented by the profiling of bulk unsorted PBMCs.

The library was generated by 5' RACE. Sequencing relied on an Illumina HiSeq 2500. A second 7 to 11 cycle PCR used a sample-barcoded 5' primer and a J-beta primer mix. Each TCR beta cDNA molecule received a unique molecular identifier from a template-switch 5' adaptor carrying 12 random nucleotides. At least 2.5 million CDR3-containing paired-end reads were obtained from each sample. First-strand cDNA was synthesized from all RNA with the Mint cDNA synthesis kit, primed by a TRBC-specific oligonucleotide. All cDNA was treated with uracil-DNA glycosylase and then went through a first 18-cycle PCR with the universal primers M1SS and BC2_uni_R. Regarding the original processing steps: Normalization of each sample was performed by random selection of 1 million high-quality reads, each carrying a distinct molecular identifier. Reads sharing molecular identifiers were discarded rather than binned into consensus sequences. MiTCR, with a Q25 quality threshold and the strictest error-elimination algorithm, was used for CDR3 identification, clonotype clustering and error correction. A nonparametric unseen species model with Euler transformation was used to estimate a lower bound on total TCR beta diversity. The raw public data were reprocessed by TCRdb itself: fastp quality trimming at Q25, MiXCR clonotype calling, in-frame beta chains only. Rows are combined by CDR3 protein, so each entry shows the most common genes and DNA. The V and J calls were determined by TCRdb, not by the authors. Here the sample has some 760,000 distinct CDR3 sequences; 25% occur a single time. The top ten clones comprise 9.4% of the sample.

In the germline V gene (reference sequence), CDR1 corresponds to LGHDT and CDR2 to YNNKEL. V gives up 0 bases and J gives up 6 bases, and the segment between their germline ends measures 9 bases. The CDR3, from cysteine to phenylalanine, totals 14 residues. The kept DNA is CDR3 alone, 42 bases in frame from the first base. Donors were about 36 systemically healthy Caucasian individuals from Russia aged roughly 6 to 100 years. Roughly 10 milliliters of peripheral blood were collected from each donor into EDTA-treated Vacutainer tubes. Ficoll-Paque density-gradient centrifugation was used to isolate PBMCs, with at least 6.5 million obtained per sample. Trizol reagent was used to extract total RNA from the PBMCs, yielding at least 6 micrograms per sample. The percentages of naive CD45RAhigh/CD27high T cells were determined by flow cytometry on a PBMC aliquot from every donor. A note on this clonotype: The antigen it binds to is not known. No quality values exist for individual bases; no much larger clone is one base distant.

The same sample was also used in a study of T cells of mothers and their children. As described in the second report: Nine systemically healthy Caucasian individuals served as donors, namely three mothers together with their six children. cDNA synthesis used all of the extracted RNA, with approximately 1.4 ug of RNA in each 15 ul reaction. Sample barcodes and 2-4 random nucleotides were added via the M1S primer in the second PCR. Over 9 million TCR beta CDR3 reads came from each mother, compared with approximately 3.1 million reads from each child. Thymic selection shapes the output of TCR recombination in a similar way in related and unrelated pairs, and inherited differences have a minor effect. Related mother-child pairs always showed normalized repertoire overlap that was slightly higher than in unrelated mother-child pairs, though the difference was never significant. Persistent microchimeric T cell clones were not detected, at a sensitivity of 85 to 100 clones per million clonotypes. In the study, deep NGS was used to compare the TCR beta repertoires of mothers and children, and features distinguishing related mother-child pairs from unrelated individuals were sought. Mothers averaged roughly 40 +/- 4 years of age and children averaged roughly 12 +/- 4 years. After adapter ligation was performed with NEBNext reagents, the libraries were sequenced on an Illumina HiSeq 2000 with 100+100 nt paired-end reads. To avoid cross-contamination, the mother libraries and the child libraries were prepared a month apart and sequenced in separate runs. Each donor had between 500,000 and 2,000,000 distinct TCR beta clonotypes identified. Naive TCR beta clonotypes were estimated from low-frequency clonotypes matched to each donor's FACS-determined naive share, without sorting.

This sequence uses TRBV3-1 and TRBJ2-1; the D gene lacks a confident call. This sequence was found in a boy between 10 and 17 years old in good health. The specimen sequenced was blood. The CDR3 protein is CASSQDLRPNEQFF. Here is the DNA: TGTGCCAGCAGCCAAGATCTCCGGCCCAATGAGCAGTTCTTC.